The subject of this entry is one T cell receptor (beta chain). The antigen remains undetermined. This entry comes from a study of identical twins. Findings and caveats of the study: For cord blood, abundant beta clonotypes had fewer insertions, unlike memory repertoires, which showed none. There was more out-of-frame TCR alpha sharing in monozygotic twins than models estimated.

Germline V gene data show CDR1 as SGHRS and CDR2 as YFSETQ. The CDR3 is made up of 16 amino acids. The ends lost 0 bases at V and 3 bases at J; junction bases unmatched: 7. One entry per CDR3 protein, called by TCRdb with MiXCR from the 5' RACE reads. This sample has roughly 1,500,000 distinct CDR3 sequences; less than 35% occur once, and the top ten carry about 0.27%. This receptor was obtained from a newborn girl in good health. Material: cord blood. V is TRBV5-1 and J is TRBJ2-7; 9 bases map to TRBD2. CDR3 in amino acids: CASSLDSQRGVYEQYF. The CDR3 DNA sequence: TGCGCCAGCAGCTTGGATTCCCAGCGGGGGGTCTACGAGCAGTACTTC. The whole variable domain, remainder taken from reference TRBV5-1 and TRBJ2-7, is KAGVTQTPRYLIKTRGQQVTLSCSPISGHRSVSWYQQTPGQGLQFLFEYFSETQRNKGNFPGRFSGRQFSNSRSEMNVSTLELGDSALYLCASSLDSQRGVYEQYFGPGTRLTVT.